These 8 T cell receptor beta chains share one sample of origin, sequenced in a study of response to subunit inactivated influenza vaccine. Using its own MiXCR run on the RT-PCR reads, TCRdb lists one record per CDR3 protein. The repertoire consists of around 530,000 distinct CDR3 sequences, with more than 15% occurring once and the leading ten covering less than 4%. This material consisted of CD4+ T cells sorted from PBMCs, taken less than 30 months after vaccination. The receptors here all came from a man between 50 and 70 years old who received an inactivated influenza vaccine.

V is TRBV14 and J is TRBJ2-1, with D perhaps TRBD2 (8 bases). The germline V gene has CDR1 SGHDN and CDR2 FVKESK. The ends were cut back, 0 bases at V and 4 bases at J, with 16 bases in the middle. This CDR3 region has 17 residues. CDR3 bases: TGTGCCAGCAGCCAAGATCCGGGAGGGGGCCTATACAATGAGCAGTTCTTC. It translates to CASSQDPGGGLYNEQFF.

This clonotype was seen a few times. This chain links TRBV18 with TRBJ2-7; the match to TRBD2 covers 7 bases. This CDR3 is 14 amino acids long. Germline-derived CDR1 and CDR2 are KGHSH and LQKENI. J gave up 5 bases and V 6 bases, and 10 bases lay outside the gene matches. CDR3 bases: TGTGCCAGCTCTCCCGGGACTATTGGGAACGAGCAGTACTTC. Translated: CASSPGTIGNEQYF.

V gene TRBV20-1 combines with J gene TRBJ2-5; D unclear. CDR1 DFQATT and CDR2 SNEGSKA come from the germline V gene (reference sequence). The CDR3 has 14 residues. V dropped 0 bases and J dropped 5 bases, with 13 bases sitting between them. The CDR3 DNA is TGCAGTGCTAGAGATACTCAAGCTGGTGAGACCCAGTACTTC. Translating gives CSARDTQAGETQYF.

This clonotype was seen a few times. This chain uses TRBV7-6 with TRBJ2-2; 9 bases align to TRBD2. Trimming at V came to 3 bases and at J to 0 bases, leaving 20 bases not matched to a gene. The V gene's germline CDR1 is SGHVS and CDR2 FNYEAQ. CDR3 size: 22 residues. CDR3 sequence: CASSFRGDRFSSGVSNTGELFF. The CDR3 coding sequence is TGTGCCAGCAGCTTTAGGGGGGACCGCTTTTCTAGCGGGGTTTCGAACACCGGGGAGCTGTTTTTT.

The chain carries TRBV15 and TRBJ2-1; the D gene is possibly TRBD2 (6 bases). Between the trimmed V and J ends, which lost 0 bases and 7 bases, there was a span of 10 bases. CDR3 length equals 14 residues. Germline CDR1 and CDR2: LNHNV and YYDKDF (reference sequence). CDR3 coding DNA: TGTGCCACCAGCAGAGATCTGGGGGGAAATGAGCAGTTCTTC. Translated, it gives CATSRDLGGNEQFF.

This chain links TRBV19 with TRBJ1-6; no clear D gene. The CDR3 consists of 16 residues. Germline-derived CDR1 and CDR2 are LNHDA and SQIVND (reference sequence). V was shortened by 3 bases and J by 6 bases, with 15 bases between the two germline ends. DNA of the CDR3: TGTGCCAGTAGTATCTCTGCCAGACGGATTAATTCACCCCTCCACTTT. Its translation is CASSISARRINSPLHF.

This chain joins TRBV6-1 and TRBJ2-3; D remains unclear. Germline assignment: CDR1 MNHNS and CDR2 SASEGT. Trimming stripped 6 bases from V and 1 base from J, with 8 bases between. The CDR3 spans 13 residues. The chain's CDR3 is CASRQQGTDTQYF. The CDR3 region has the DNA TGTGCCAGCAGGCAGCAGGGCACAGATACGCAGTATTTT.

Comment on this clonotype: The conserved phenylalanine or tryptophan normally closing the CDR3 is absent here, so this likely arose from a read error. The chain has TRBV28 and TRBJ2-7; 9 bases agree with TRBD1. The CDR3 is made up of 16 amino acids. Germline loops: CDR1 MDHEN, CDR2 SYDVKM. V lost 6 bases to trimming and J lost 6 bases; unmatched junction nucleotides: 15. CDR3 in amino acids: CASRMRMGQGRGEQYL. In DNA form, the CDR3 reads TGTGCCAGCAGGATGAGGATGGGACAGGGCCGGGGCGAGCAGTACCTC.